A single sample gave rise to the 17 T cell receptor beta chains below, sequenced in a study of T-cell memory formation after mild COVID-19. TCRdb re-derived calls from the 5' RACE reads in MiXCR, one entry per CDR3 protein. The sample shows roughly 510,000 distinct CDR3 sequences, 15% to 20% of them seen only once. Sequencing was performed on PBMCs or a T cell subset sorted from them (not recorded which). These receptors were taken from an adult woman who had mild COVID-19 (a few samples of this study predate the infection). Cell type and time point are not known.

The chain is built from TRBV24-1 and TRBJ2-7, with TRBD1 matching over 8 bases. This CDR3 has 15 residues. Trimming took 5 bases from V and 2 from J; bases not matched to a gene: 7. From germline, CDR1 is KGHDR and CDR2 SFDVKD. DNA for the CDR3: TGTGCCACCAGTGTCGCAGGGACAGGTCCCTACGAGCAGTACTTC. This gives the protein CATSVAGTGPYEQYF.

This clonotype was found a few times. The V call is TRBV4-1, the J call TRBJ2-5; TRBD2 matches at 8 bases. Per the germline V gene, CDR1 is MGHRA and CDR2 is YSYEKL. The ends lost 1 base at V and 4 bases at J; junction bases unmatched: 5. This CDR3 spans 15 amino acids. This CDR3 reads CASSQGGSGGETQYF. The CDR3 region has the DNA TGCGCCAGCAGCCAAGGGGGGAGCGGGGGAGAGACCCAGTACTTC.

This sequence joins TRBV4-1 and TRBJ2-2; possible D gene TRBD1, 6 bases. Trimming shortened V by 4 bases and J by 6 bases, and 15 bases separated the two germline ends. The germline V gene has CDR1 MGHRA and CDR2 YSYEKL. CDR3 length equals 15 residues. The CDR3 protein is CASSRHRVKAGELFF. CDR3 nucleotides: TGCGCCAGCAGCCGACACAGGGTTAAAGCCGGGGAGCTGTTTTTT.

This clonotype was detected only a few times. A read error may account for a junction end that differs from germline. CDR3 sequence: CSATRGGERETQYF. CDR3 coding DNA: TGCAGCGCTACTCGTGGGGGGGAGAGGGAGACCCAGTACTTC. V is TRBV20-1 and J is TRBJ2-5; 7 nucleotides line up with TRBD2. The germline V gene encodes CDR1 DFQATT and CDR2 SNEGSKA (reference sequence). The CDR3 length is 14 residues.

The genes are TRBV24-1 and TRBJ2-3; D not certain. The CDR3 runs 13 residues. CDR1 and CDR2 (germline): KGHDR, SFDVKD. V gave up 2 bases and J gave up 5 bases, with 7 bases separating them. The CDR3: CATSDWSGDTQYF. The DNA for the CDR3 is TGTGCCACCAGTGATTGGTCGGGAGATACGCAGTATTTT.

This clonotype was observed a handful of times. The genes are TRBV6-6 and TRBJ2-5; 9 bases are a match to TRBD1. Germline CDR1 MNHNY, CDR2 SVGAGI (reference sequence). Trimming at V came to 4 bases and at J to 5 bases, leaving 8 bases not matched to a gene. The CDR3 is 15 amino acids. The chain's CDR3 is CASSSGTGGGETQYF. The DNA for the CDR3 is TGTGCCAGCAGTTCGGGCACAGGGGGCGGGGAGACCCAGTACTTC.

The chain couples TRBV30 to TRBJ1-1; 7 bases map to TRBD1. The CDR3 loop spans 14 amino acids. Germline values: CDR1 GTSNPN, CDR2 SVGIG (reference sequence). With V trimmed by 0 bases and J by 4 bases, 5 bases remained unmatched. The CDR3 here is CAWSVKAGGTEAFF. DNA for the CDR3: TGTGCCTGGAGTGTAAAGGCAGGGGGCACTGAAGCTTTCTTT.

This clonotype was counted at least ten times. The J gene is TRBJ2-2, the V gene TRBV29-1; 10 nucleotides agree with TRBD1. V gave up 7 bases and J gave up 2 bases; unmatched junction bases: 13. The CDR3 is made up of 17 amino acids. The germline CDR1 and CDR2 sequences are SQVTM and ANQGSEA. This chain's CDR3 is CSASATGTGANTGELFF. CDR3 in DNA: TGCAGCGCCAGTGCTACCGGGACAGGGGCTAACACCGGGGAGCTGTTTTTT.

In this sample, this clonotype turned up a few times. The J gene is TRBJ2-7, the V gene TRBV7-2, with 8 bases lining up with TRBD2. The CDR3 covers 15 residues. Germline CDR1 reads SGHTA; CDR2 reads FQGNSA. The trim removed 8 bases at V and 1 base at J, leaving 10 bases unmatched. CDR3 sequence reads: CASSSIAGPSYEQYF. In DNA form, the CDR3 reads TGTGCCAGCTCAAGTATAGCGGGGCCATCCTACGAGCAGTACTTC.

The gene calls are TRBV29-1 and TRBJ1-1, with 7 bases that match TRBD1. CDR1 is SQVTM, CDR2 ANQGSEA, per germline. After removal of 4 bases from V and 1 base from J, the junction contained 9 bases not matched to a gene. The CDR3 has 15 residues. CDR3 sequence (DNA): TGCAGCGTTGGGGATTCCGGGACAGCGAACACTGAAGCTTTCTTT. Protein product: CSVGDSGTANTEAFF.

This clonotype has only a few counts. This rearrangement joins TRBV7-6 to TRBJ2-1, with D tentatively TRBD1 (6 bases). The CDR3 consists of 16 residues. Trimming took 6 bases from V and 6 from J, leaving 21 bases between them. The V gene's germline CDR1 is SGHVS and CDR2 FNYEAQ. CDR3 loop: CASSRLGASRANEQFF. The CDR3 DNA follows: TGTGCCAGCAGTCGACTGGGGGCTAGCCGGGCCAATGAGCAGTTCTTC.

A few counts support this clonotype. This rearrangement joins TRBV12-3 or TRBV12-4 to TRBJ2-5; 8 nucleotides agree with TRBD1. V dropped 5 bases and J dropped 4; count of bases not matched to a gene: 12. There are 16 residues in the CDR3. CDR3 loop: CASSRRLTGAGETQYF. CDR3 coding DNA: TGTGCCAGCAGTCGCCGACTGACAGGGGCGGGAGAGACCCAGTACTTC.

This chain joins TRBV4-1 and TRBJ2-7, with D tentatively TRBD1 or TRBD2 (6 bases each). Trimming removed 0 bases from V and 2 bases from J, with 8 bases in between. The V gene's germline CDR1 is MGHRA and CDR2 YSYEKL. The CDR3 contains 14 residues. CDR3 loop: CASSQDRGAYEQYF. CDR3 in DNA: TGCGCCAGCAGCCAAGATAGGGGGGCCTACGAGCAGTACTTC.

V is TRBV18 and J is TRBJ2-7; D gene unclear. Trimming cost V 3 bases and J 3 bases, with 12 bases left between them. The CDR3 is 14 residues long. From germline, CDR1 is KGHSH and CDR2 LQKENI. For the CDR3, the DNA is TGTGCCAGCTCACCGAGTCGAACAGTCTACGAGCAGTACTTC. Residues: CASSPSRTVYEQYF.

J is TRBJ2-7 and V is TRBV7-9, with D perhaps TRBD2 (7 bases). V dropped 3 bases and J dropped 6 bases, with 15 bases sitting between them. CDR1 is SEHNR, CDR2 FQNEAQ, per germline (reference sequence). CDR3 size: 14 residues. Written as DNA, the CDR3 is TGTGCCAGCAGCTTGGGAGGGGACAAGAGCGAGCAGTACTTC. Translation gives CASSLGGDKSEQYF.

This clonotype was picked up many times. CDR3 residues: CATSRAGSSYNEQFF. The CDR3 region has the DNA TGTGCCACCAGCAGAGCGGGGAGCTCCTACAATGAGCAGTTCTTC. The gene calls are TRBV15 and TRBJ2-1; D possibly corresponds to TRBD2 (5 bases). The CDR3 is made up of 15 amino acids. Germline CDR1 is LNHNV and CDR2 is YYDKDF (reference sequence). The V gene lost 1 base and the J gene lost 0 bases, with 7 bases spanning the gap.

In its sample, this clonotype was seen a few times. The chain is built from TRBV12-3 or TRBV12-4 and TRBJ2-7; the match to TRBD1 covers 9 bases. The J segment lost 6 bases and the V segment lost 6 bases, leaving 15 bases of the junction unmatched. The CDR3 covers 16 residues. CDR3 loop: CASSLPTGGVWGEQYF. CDR3 sequence (DNA): TGTGCCAGCAGCCTCCCGACAGGGGGAGTTTGGGGCGAGCAGTACTTC.